This T cell receptor (beta chain) was sequenced during a study of cytomegalovirus exposure and HLA in healthy donors. Findings and caveats of the study: Reports described diagnosis of cytomegalovirus status by the classifier as highly specific and sensitive. Many donors carried some public TCRs, although rarity characterized most TCR sequences. The TCR clusters that emerged in the first cohort tended, a later analysis found, to co-occur in the roughly 110 validation repertoires. Confirmation was obtained in vitro that a few CMV-associated chains are specific for CMV antigens.

V lost 5 bases and J lost 0, with 12 bases in between. CDR3 length: 16 residues. Per germline, CDR1 SGHNT and CDR2 YYREEE (reference sequence). As concerns this clone: Its antigen is not identified.

Measured with immunoSEQ multiplex PCR; TCRdb has only the in-frame clones, and not every one. The table shows roughly 200,000 clones, with around nine tenths occurring only once. This clonotype originated in a young man in good health and CMV-seropositive. Specimen: PBMCs. V gene TRBV5-4 combines with J gene TRBJ2-6; no firm D call. The CDR3 coding sequence is TGTGCCAGCAGATTCGACGTATACTCTGGGGCCAACGTCCTGACTTTC. It translates to CASRFDVYSGANVLTF.